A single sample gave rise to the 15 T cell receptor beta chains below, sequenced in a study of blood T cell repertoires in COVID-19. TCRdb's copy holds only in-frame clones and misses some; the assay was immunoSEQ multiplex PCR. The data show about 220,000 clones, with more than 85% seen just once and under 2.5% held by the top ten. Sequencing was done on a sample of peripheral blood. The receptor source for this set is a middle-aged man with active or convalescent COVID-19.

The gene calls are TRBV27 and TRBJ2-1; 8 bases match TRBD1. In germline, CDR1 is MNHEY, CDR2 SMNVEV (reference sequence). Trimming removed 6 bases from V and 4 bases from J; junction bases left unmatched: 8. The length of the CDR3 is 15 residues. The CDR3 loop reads CASSQTGVPYNEQFF. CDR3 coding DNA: TGTGCCAGCAGCCAGACAGGGGTACCTTACAATGAGCAGTTCTTC.

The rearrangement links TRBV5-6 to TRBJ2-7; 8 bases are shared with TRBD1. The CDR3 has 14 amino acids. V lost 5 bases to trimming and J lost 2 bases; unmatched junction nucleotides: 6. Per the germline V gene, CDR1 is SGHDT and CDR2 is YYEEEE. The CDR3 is CASRGDRTAYEQYF. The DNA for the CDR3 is TGTGCCAGCAGGGGGGACAGGACAGCCTACGAGCAGTACTTC. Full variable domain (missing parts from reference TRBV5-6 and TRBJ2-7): DAGVTQSPTHLIKTRGQQVTLRCSPKSGHDTVSWYQQALGQGPQFIFQYYEEEERQRGNFPDRFSGHQFPNYSSELNVNALLLGDSALYLCASRGDRTAYEQYFGPGTRLTVT.

The CDR3 nucleotides read TGTGCCAGCAGTTCTCCTTCCGGGACAGATGGAAACACCATATATTTT. It specifies CASSSPSGTDGNTIYF. The V call is TRBV27, the J call TRBJ1-3, with 7 bases matching TRBD1. Germline V gives CDR1 MNHEY, CDR2 SMNVEV (reference sequence). V dropped 4 bases and J dropped 3; count of bases not matched to a gene: 9. CDR3 size: 16 residues.

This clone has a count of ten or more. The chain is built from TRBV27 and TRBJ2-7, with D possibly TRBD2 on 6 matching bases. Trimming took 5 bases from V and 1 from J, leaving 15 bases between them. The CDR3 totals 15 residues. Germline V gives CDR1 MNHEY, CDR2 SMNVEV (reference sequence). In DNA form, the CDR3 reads TGTGCCAGCAGTCCTTGGCGGGACCGGTCCTACGAGCAGTACTTC. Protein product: CASSPWRDRSYEQYF.

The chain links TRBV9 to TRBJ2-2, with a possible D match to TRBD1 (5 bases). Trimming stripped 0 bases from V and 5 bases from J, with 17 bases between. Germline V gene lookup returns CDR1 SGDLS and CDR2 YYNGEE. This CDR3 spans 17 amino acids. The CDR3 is CASSVAPRQGGTGELFF. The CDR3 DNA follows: TGTGCCAGCAGCGTAGCCCCGCGGCAGGGTGGTACCGGGGAGCTGTTTTTT.

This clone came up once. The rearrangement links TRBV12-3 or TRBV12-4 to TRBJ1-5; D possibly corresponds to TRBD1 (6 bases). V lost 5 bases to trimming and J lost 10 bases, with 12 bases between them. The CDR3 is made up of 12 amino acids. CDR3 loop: CASSPNRAPQHF. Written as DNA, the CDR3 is TGTGCCAGCAGTCCCAACAGGGCCCCCCAGCATTTT.

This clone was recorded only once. CDR3 protein: CASSEIELAGGFSYEQYF. DNA of the CDR3: TGCGCCAGCAGCGAAATCGAACTAGCGGGAGGTTTCTCCTACGAGCAGTACTTC. J is TRBJ2-7 and V is TRBV4-1; 12 nucleotides match TRBD2. CDR3 length: 18 residues. V dropped 5 bases and J dropped 0; count of bases not matched to a gene: 11. Germline-derived CDR1 and CDR2 are MGHRA and YSYEKL.

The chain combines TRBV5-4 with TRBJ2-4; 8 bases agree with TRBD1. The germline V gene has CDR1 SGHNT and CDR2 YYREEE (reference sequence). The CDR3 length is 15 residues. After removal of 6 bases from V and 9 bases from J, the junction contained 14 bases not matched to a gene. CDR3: CASTLDRGGDGIQYF. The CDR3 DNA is TGTGCCAGCACCCTCGACAGGGGAGGAGACGGCATTCAGTACTTC.

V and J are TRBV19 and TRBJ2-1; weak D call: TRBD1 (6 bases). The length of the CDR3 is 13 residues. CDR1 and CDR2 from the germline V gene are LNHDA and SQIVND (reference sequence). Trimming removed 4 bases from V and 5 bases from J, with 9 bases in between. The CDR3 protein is CASSTDSHNEQFF. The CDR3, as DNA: TGTGCCAGTAGTACGGACAGCCACAATGAGCAGTTCTTC.

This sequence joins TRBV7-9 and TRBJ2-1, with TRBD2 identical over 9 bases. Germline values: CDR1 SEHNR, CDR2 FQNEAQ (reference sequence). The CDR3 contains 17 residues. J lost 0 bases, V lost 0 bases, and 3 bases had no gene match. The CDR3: CASSLASGGASYNEQFF. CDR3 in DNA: TGTGCCAGCAGCTTAGCTAGCGGGGGAGCCTCCTACAATGAGCAGTTCTTC.

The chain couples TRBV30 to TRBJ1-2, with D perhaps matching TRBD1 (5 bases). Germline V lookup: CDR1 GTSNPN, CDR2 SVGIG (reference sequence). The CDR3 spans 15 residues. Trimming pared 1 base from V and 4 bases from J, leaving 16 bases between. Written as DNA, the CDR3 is TGTGCCTGGAGTGGTGTGCAGGGTGTGATCTATGGCTACACCTTC. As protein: CAWSGVQGVIYGYTF.

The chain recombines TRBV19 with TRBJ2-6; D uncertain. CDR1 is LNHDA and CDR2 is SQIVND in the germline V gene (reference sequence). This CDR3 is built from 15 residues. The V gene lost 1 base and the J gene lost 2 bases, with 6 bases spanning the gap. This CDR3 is CASSIGRAGANVLTF. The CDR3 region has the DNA TGTGCCAGTAGTATAGGCCGGGCTGGGGCCAACGTCCTGACTTTC.

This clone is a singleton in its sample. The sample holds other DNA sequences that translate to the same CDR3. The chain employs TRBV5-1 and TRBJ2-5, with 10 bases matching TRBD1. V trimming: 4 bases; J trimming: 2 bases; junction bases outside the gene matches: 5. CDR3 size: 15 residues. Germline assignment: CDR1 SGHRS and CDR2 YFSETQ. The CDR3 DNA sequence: TGCGCCAGCAGCCCTGGGACAGGGGCTCAAGAGACCCAGTACTTC. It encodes CASSPGTGAQETQYF.

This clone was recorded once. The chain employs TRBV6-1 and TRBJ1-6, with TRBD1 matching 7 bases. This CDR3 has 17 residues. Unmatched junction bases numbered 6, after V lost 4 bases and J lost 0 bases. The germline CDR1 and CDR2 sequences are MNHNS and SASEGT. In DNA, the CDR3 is TGTGCCAGCAGTGTAGGGACAGAGAGCTCCTATAATTCACCCCTCCACTTT. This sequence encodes CASSVGTESSYNSPLHF.

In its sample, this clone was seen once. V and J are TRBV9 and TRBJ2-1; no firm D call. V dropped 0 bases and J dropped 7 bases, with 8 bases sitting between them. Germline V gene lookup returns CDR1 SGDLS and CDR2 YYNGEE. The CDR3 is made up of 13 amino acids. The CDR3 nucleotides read TGTGCCAGCAGCGTAGAGTTTGCGAATGAGCAGTTCTTC. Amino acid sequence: CASSVEFANEQFF.